This entry concerns a single T cell receptor (beta chain). Its specificity is not known. The planned depth of sequencing spanned 1 in 200,000 to 1 in 1 million T cells. This table comes from immunoSEQ multiplex PCR, and its TCRdb copy is limited to in-frame clones, with some not included. Of tens of thousands of clones listed, roughly 80% are singletons. The data are from a study of cytotoxic CD8 clonotypes in ibrutinib-treated CLL. General study points: Treatment left the uncommon public clonotypes either contracted or stable in frequency. Circulating CD8+ T-cell counts were tracked by baseline clonality, which exceeded that of age-matched healthy donors.

This sample comprised PBMCs, obtained after 24 months of ibrutinib treatment. This TCR was recovered from a human donor with chronic lymphocytic leukemia.

The CDR3 sequence: CAWRIRGLAAGELFF. Written as DNA, the CDR3 is TGTGCCTGGAGGATTCGGGGACTAGCGGCCGGGGAGCTGTTTTTT. The genes are TRBV30 and TRBJ2-2, with 11 bases matching TRBD2. CDR1 GTSNPN and CDR2 SVGIG come from the germline V gene (reference sequence). The V and J ends lost 3 bases and 6 bases, in that order; junction bases with no gene match: 6. The CDR3 runs 15 residues.